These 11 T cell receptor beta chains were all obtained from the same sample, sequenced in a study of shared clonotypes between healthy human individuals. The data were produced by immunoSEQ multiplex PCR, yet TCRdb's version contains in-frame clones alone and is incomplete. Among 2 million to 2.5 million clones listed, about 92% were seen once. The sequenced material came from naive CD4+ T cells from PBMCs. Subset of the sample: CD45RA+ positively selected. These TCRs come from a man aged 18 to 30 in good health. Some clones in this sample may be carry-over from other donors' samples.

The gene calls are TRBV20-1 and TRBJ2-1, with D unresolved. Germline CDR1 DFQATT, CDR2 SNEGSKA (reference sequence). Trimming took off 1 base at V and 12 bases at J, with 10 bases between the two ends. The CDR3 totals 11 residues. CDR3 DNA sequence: TGCAGTGCTAGAGTCAGTCCGGGGCAGTTCTTC. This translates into CSARVSPGQFF.

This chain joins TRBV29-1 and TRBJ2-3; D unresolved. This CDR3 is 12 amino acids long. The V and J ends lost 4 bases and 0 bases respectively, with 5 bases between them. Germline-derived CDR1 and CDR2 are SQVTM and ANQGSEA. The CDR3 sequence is CSVGRSTDTQYF. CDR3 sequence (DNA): TGCAGCGTTGGCAGGAGCACAGATACGCAGTATTTT.

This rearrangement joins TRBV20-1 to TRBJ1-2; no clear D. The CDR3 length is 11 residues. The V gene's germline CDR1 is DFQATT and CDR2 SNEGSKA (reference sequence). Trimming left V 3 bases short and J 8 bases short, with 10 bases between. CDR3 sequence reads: CSARASAGYTF. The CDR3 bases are TGCAGTGCTAGGGCCTCCGCGGGCTACACCTTC.

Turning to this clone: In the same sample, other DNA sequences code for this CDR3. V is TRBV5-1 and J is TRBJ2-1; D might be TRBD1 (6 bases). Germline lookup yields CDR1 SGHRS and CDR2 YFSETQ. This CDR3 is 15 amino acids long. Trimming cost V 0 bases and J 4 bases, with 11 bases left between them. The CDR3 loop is CASSLGTVAYNEQFF. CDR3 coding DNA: TGCGCCAGCAGCTTGGGGACAGTCGCGTACAATGAGCAGTTCTTC.

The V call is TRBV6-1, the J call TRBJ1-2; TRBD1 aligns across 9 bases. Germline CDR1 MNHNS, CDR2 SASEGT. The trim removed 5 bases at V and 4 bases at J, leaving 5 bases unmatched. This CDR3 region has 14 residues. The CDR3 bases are TGTGCCAGCAGTACGACAGGGGGAAGCTATGGCTACACCTTC. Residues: CASSTTGGSYGYTF.

The CDR3 region is CSGHRAVNTEAFF. For the CDR3, the DNA is TGCAGCGGACATAGGGCAGTGAACACTGAAGCTTTCTTT. The rearrangement links TRBV29-1 to TRBJ1-1; unclear D gene. The germline CDR1 and CDR2 sequences are SQVTM and ANQGSEA. The CDR3 runs 13 residues. Trimming shortened V by 7 bases and J by 0 bases, and 12 bases separated the two germline ends. Looking up the rest from reference TRBV29-1 and TRBJ1-1 gives the full variable domain: SAVISQKPSRDICQRGTSLTIQCQVDSQVTMMFWYRQQPGQSLTLIATANQGSEATYESGFVIDKFPISRPNLTFSTLTVSNMSPEDSSIYLCSGHRAVNTEAFFGQGTRLTVV.

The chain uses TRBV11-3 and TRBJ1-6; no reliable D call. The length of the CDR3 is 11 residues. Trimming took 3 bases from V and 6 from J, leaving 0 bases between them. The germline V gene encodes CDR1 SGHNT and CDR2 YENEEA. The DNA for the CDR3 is TGTGCCAGCAGCTTTAATTCACCCCTCCACTTT. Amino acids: CASSFNSPLHF.

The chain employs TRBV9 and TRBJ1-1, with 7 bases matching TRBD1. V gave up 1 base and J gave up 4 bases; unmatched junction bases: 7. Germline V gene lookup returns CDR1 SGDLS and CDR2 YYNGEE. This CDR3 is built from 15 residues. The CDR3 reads CASSVTEEGATEAFF. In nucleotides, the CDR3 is TGTGCCAGCAGCGTAACAGAGGAGGGGGCCACTGAAGCTTTCTTT.

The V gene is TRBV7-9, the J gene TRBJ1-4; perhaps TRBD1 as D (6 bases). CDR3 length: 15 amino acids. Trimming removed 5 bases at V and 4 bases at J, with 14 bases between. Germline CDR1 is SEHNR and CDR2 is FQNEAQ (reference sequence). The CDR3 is CASSKNRADNEKLFF. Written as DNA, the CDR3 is TGTGCCAGCAGCAAAAACAGGGCTGATAATGAAAAACTGTTTTTT.

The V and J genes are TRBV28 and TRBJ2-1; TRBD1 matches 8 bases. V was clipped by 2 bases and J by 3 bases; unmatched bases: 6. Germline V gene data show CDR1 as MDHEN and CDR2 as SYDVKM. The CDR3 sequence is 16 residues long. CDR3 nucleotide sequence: TGTGCCAGCAGTTTACTCGGACAGGGCTTCTACAATGAGCAGTTCTTC. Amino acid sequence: CASSLLGQGFYNEQFF.

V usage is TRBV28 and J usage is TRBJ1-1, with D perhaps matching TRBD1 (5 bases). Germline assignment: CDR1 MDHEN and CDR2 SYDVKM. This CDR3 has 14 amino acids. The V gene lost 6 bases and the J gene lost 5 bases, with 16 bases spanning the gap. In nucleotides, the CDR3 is TGTGCCAGCAGACCTGTCGGGGGAGGGACTGAAGCTTTCTTT. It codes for CASRPVGGGTEAFF.